Listed below are T cell receptor beta chains from one sample, sequenced in a study of radiotherapy plus CTLA-4 blockade in lung cancer. Data came from immunoSEQ multiplex PCR; TCRdb stores just in-frame clones and leaves some out. The table records 75,000 to 100,000 clones, about four fifths of them present only once. Sequenced here: peripheral blood, sampled from a patient treated with radiotherapy plus ipilimumab. Receptors originate from a human donor with non-small cell lung cancer who had a partial response to radiotherapy plus ipilimumab. Some clones in this sample may be carry-over from other donors' samples. The CDR3 runs from the conserved cysteine through the conserved F or W. The D gene is left open where the match is weak. Size tells how often a clone was seen (once, few, many) or the class of an expanded clone, and some rows leave it out.

clone_size	d_call	j_call	v_call	cdr3_nt	cdr3_aa
-	-	TRBJ2-3	TRBV7-3	TGTGCCAGCAGCGAGTCGGGACACCGCACAGATACGCAGTATTTT	CASSESGHRTDTQYF
-	TRBD2	TRBJ2-1	TRBV2	TGTGCCAGCACCAGACTAGCGGGAGTAGAGTCAAATGAGCAGTTCTTC	CASTRLAGVESNEQFF
few	-	TRBJ1-1	TRBV5-4	TGTGCCAGCAGCTTGGAGAACACACTGAACACTGAAGCTTTCTTT	CASSLENTLNTEAFF
once	-	TRBJ2-1	TRBV4-3	TGCGCCAGCAGCCATAAGGCAGGGTCCTACAATGAGCAGTTCTTC	CASSHKAGSYNEQFF
-	TRBD1	TRBJ1-1	TRBV9	TGTGCCAGCAGCCTTCCGGGACAGGGGGCCTTGAACACTGAAGCTTTCTTT	CASSLPGQGALNTEAFF
-	-	TRBJ1-2	TRBV7-3	TGTGCCAGCAGTTCCACTGGAGCCAGCCAAACGGTCACCTTC	CASSSTGASQTVTF
-	-	TRBJ1-2	TRBV6-5	TGTGCCAGCAGTGGCCGGACAGCCGAATATGGCTACACCTTC	CASSGRTAEYGYTF
-	TRBD2	TRBJ2-2	TRBV7-6	TGTGCCAGCAGCTTAGCGGGGGGGGAATTGAACACCGGGGAGCTGTTTTTT	CASSLAGGELNTGELFF
-	TRBD2	TRBJ2-1	TRBV6-1	TGTGCCAGCAGTGTTCAAGCAGGACGCGGGCTAGCGGGGAATGAGCAGTTCTTC	CASSVQAGRGLAGNEQFF
few	TRBD1	TRBJ1-2	TRBV19	TGTGCCAGTATGCGCCAGGGGGCAATGAATGGCTACACCTTC	CASMRQGAMNGYTF
once	-	TRBJ1-2	TRBV5-4	TGTGCCAGCAGCTTGCGACAAAGCTATGGCTACACCTTC	CASSLRQSYGYTF
-	TRBD2	TRBJ2-1	TRBV5-1	TGCGCCAGCAGTACCAGCGGGAGCTCCTACAATGAGCAGTTCTTC	CASSTSGSSYNEQFF
-	-	TRBJ1-3	TRBV6-5	TGTGCCAGCAGTTACCGCCGGAGTGGGGGAAACACCATATATTTT	CASSYRRSGGNTIYF
-	-	TRBJ1-2	TRBV2	TGTGCCAGCAGTGGACAGTCCTCTAACTATGGCTACACCTTC	CASSGQSSNYGYTF
-	TRBD2	TRBJ2-1	TRBV5-4	TGTGCCAGCAGCTCTAGCGGGAGTAGGGTTGGTGAGCAGTTCTTC	CASSSSGSRVGEQFF
-	-	TRBJ2-7	TRBV28	TGTGCCAGTCGGGTTAGCGGTACCTACGAGCAGTACTTC	CASRVSGTYEQYF
-	TRBD1	TRBJ2-1	TRBV7-7	TGTGCCAGCAGCCCTGGGACAGGGAGCTCCTACAATGAGCAGTTCTTC	CASSPGTGSSYNEQFF
-	TRBD1	TRBJ1-1	TRBV4-1	TGCGCCAGCGCCCCAACCCCAGGGACAGATGAAGCTTTCTTT	CASAPTPGTDEAFF
-	-	TRBJ2-1	TRBV29-1	TGCAGCGTTGCCGGGGGCAATGAGCAGTTCTTC	CSVAGGNEQFF
-	-	TRBJ2-7	TRBV20-1	TGCAGTGCTCTGGAGACCTACGAGCAGTACTTC	CSALETYEQYF
-	TRBD1	TRBJ1-3	TRBV7-2	TGTGCCAGCAGCAGGCAGGGGGTAACTGGAAACACCATATATTTT	CASSRQGVTGNTIYF
-	TRBD1	TRBJ1-2	TRBV6-1	TGTGCCAGCAATCAGGGACAGGGGGCAAACTATGGCTACACCTTC	CASNQGQGANYGYTF
few	TRBD1	TRBJ2-1	TRBV9	TGTGCCAGCAGCGCCTTAACAGGGGTCAATGAGCAGTTCTTC	CASSALTGVNEQFF
-	TRBD2	TRBJ2-4	TRBV29-1	TGCAGCGTTGAGGGGACTAGCGGAATAGCCAAAAACATTCAGTACTTC	CSVEGTSGIAKNIQYF
few	-	TRBJ1-4	TRBV9	TGTGCCAGCAGCGTAGGAGTAGGGACATCAGATGAAAAACTGTTTTTT	CASSVGVGTSDEKLFF
many	TRBD1	TRBJ2-2	TRBV5-8	TGTGCCAGCAGCTTGAGACAGGGCGGCGGGGAGCTGTTTTTT	CASSLRQGGGELFF
once	TRBD2	TRBJ2-7	TRBV5-6	TGTGCCAGCAGTCGACTAGCGGTAATCCACGAGCAGTACTTC	CASSRLAVIHEQYF
-	-	TRBJ1-1	TRBV19	TGTGCCAGTAGTACTCAGGCTAACACTGAAGCTTTCTTT	CASSTQANTEAFF
-	-	TRBJ2-3	TRBV7-8	TGTGCCAGCAGCTTAACGAGGGACACAGATACGCAGTATTTT	CASSLTRDTDTQYF
-	TRBD2	TRBJ2-5	TRBV6-5	TGTGCCAGCAGTTACCGGGGGGGCTTCAACTATGAGACCCAGTACTTC	CASSYRGGFNYETQYF
-	-	TRBJ2-2	TRBV30	TGTGCCTGGACCCACGGGTCCGCCGGGGAGCTGTTTTTT	CAWTHGSAGELFF
once	TRBD2	TRBJ2-2	TRBV5-1	TGCGCCAGCAGCAGAAGCGGGAGCGATAACACCGGGGAGCTGTTTTTT	CASSRSGSDNTGELFF
-	TRBD2	TRBJ2-1	TRBV2	TGTGCCGGACTAGCGGGGCCCTACAATGAGCAGTTCTTC	CAGLAGPYNEQFF
-	-	TRBJ1-2	TRBV6-4	TGTGCCAGCTCCAACACGGGGGTAGGTGGCTACACCTTC	CASSNTGVGGYTF
few	TRBD2	TRBJ2-7	TRBV2	TGTGCCAGCCGGGACTACCTCTCCTACGAGCAGTACTTC	CASRDYLSYEQYF
-	TRBD2	TRBJ2-1	TRBV5-1	TGCGCCAGCAGCTTGGGCGGGGGGGCGGCTAGAATCTCCTACAATGAGCAGTTCTTC	CASSLGGGAARISYNEQFF
-	TRBD1	TRBJ2-6	TRBV2	TGTGCCAGCAGTCCAACCGGGACAGGGGGTAGGACAGCTGGGGCCAACGTCCTGACTTTC	CASSPTGTGGRTAGANVLTF
-	TRBD1	TRBJ2-2	TRBV5-3	TGTGCCAGAAGCTTGTGGACACAGGGGATACCGAACACCGGGGAGCTGTTTTTT	CARSLWTQGIPNTGELFF
few	-	TRBJ1-1	TRBV7-3	TGTGCCAGCAGCGAAGGATCGGGGCGGGAGGCTTTCTTT	CASSEGSGREAFF
few	-	TRBJ1-6	TRBV9	TGTGCCAGCAGCGTAGCCGCAGAGGTATATAATTCACCCCTCCACTTT	CASSVAAEVYNSPLHF
-	-	TRBJ1-6	TRBV7-9	TGTGCCAGCAGCTCGGGGTGGGACTCCTCGTATGTAAATTCACCCCTCCACTTT	CASSSGWDSSYVNSPLHF
once	-	TRBJ2-1	TRBV2	TGTGCCAGCAGTGAAGGGCTAGCGTACAATGAGCAGTTCTTC	CASSEGLAYNEQFF
-	TRBD1	TRBJ2-7	TRBV7-8	TGTGCCAGCAGCTTAGAGGGCAGGGGGCTATCCTACGAGCAGTACTTC	CASSLEGRGLSYEQYF
-	-	TRBJ1-5	TRBV4-2	TGTGCCAGCAGCCAAGACTTGACAAAAGGCTCGAGGGATCAGCCCCAGCATTTT	CASSQDLTKGSRDQPQHF
-	-	TRBJ2-7	TRBV9	TGTGCCAGCAGCGGGACTATCGAGCAGTACTTC	CASSGTIEQYF
-	TRBD2	TRBJ2-5	TRBV7-9	TGTGCCAGCAGCTTAAGGCGGGGGGGCAGGGAGACCCAGTACTTC	CASSLRRGGRETQYF
-	TRBD2	TRBJ2-5	TRBV7-8	TGTGCCAGCAGCCCTACCTCGGCGGGGGGCTTGGAGACCCAGTACTTC	CASSPTSAGGLETQYF
-	-	TRBJ2-1	TRBV5-1	TGCGCCAGCAGCTTGGTGCAGGTACTCTTCGATGAGCAGTTCTTC	CASSLVQVLFDEQFF
-	TRBD2	TRBJ2-2	TRBV28	TGTGCCAGCATCCCTCTCGGTAGGGCTAGCGGGCACACCGGGGAGCTGTTTTTT	CASIPLGRASGHTGELFF
-	-	TRBJ1-1	TRBV28	TGTGCCAGCACCCTAGACAGGAATATTGGTAGGGCTTTCTTT	CASTLDRNIGRAFF
few	TRBD2	TRBJ2-5	TRBV9	TGTGCCAGCAGCGTAGTGGGCGGGAGTGGAGAGACCCAGTACTTC	CASSVVGGSGETQYF
-	TRBD1	TRBJ1-2	TRBV6-5	TGTGCCAGCCGGAAAGACAGGGCGATGGGCTACACCTTC	CASRKDRAMGYTF
-	TRBD1	TRBJ1-5	TRBV18	TGTGCCAGCTCACGGAGACAGGGAGATCAGCCCCAGCATTTT	CASSRRQGDQPQHF
few	TRBD2	TRBJ2-1	TRBV5-4	TGTGCCAGCAGCTTGGGCGGGAGGGCCGAGTACAATGAGCAGTTCTTC	CASSLGGRAEYNEQFF
few	-	TRBJ2-7	TRBV6-1	TGTGCCAGCAGCGTGAGGGACCCCCGGGGGGAGCAGTACTTC	CASSVRDPRGEQYF
-	-	TRBJ1-3	TRBV11-2	TGTGCCAGCAGCTTGCGGAGCTCTGGAAACACCATATATTTT	CASSLRSSGNTIYF
-	-	TRBJ2-5	TRBV5-8	TGTGCCGGAGGGGAGACCCAGTACTTC	CAGGETQYF
-	TRBD1	TRBJ1-2	TRBV28	TGTGCCAGCAATTTTGGGGGGACAGTACTCTATGGCTACACCTTC	CASNFGGTVLYGYTF
-	TRBD2	TRBJ2-1	TRBV7-9	TGTGCCAGCAGCTCGGTACTGGGCGGGAGTCGGAATGAGCAGTTCTTC	CASSSVLGGSRNEQFF